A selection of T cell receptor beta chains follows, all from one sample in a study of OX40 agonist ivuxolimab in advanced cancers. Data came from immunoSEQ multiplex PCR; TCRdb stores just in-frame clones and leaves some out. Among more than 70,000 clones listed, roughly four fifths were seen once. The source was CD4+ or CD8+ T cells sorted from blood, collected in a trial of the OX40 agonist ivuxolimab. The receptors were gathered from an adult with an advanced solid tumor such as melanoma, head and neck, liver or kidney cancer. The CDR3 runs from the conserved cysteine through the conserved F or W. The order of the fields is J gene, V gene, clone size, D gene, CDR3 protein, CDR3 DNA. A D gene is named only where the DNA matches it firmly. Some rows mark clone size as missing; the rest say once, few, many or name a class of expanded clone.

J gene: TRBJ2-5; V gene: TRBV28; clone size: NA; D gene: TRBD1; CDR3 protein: CASSLIGQGARETQYF; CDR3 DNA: TGTGCCAGCAGTTTAATAGGACAGGGGGCTCGGGAGACCCAGTACTTC
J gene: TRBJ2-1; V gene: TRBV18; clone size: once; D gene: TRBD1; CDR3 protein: CASSPLRDRLYNEQFF; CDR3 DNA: TGTGCCAGCTCACCGCTCCGGGACAGGCTCTACAATGAGCAGTTCTTC
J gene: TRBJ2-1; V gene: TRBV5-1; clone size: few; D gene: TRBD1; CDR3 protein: CASSLTDRVSNEQFF; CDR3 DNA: TGCGCCAGCAGCTTGACCGACAGGGTCAGCAATGAGCAGTTCTTC
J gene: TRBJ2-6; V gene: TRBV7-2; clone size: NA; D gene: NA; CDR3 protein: CASSDRGSGANVLTF; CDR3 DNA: TGTGCCAGCAGCGATAGAGGCTCTGGGGCCAACGTCCTGACTTTC
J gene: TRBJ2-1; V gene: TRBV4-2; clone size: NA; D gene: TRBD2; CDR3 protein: CASSQERRGGTDEQFF; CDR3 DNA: TGTGCCAGCAGCCAAGAGAGGCGGGGGGGCACCGATGAGCAGTTCTTC
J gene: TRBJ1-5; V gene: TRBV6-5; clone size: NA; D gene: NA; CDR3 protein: CASRTGLYSNQPQHF; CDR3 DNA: TGTGCCAGCAGAACGGGACTGTATAGCAATCAGCCCCAGCATTTT
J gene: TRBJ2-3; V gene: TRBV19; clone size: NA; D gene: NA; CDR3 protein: CASSIRQGGDTQYF; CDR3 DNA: TGTGCCAGTAGTATAAGACAGGGAGGAGATACGCAGTATTTT
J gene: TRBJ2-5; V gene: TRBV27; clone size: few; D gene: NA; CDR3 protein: CASSSGDGETQYF; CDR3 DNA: TGTGCCAGCAGTTCGGGGGATGGAGAGACCCAGTACTTC
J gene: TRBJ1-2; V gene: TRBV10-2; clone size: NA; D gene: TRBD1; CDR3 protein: CASSGQLEGYTF; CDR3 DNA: TGCGCCAGCTCGGGACAGCTCGAGGGCTACACCTTC
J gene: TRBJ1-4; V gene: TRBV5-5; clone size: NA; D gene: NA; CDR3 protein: CASSLAAGATNEKLFF; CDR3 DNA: TGTGCCAGCAGCTTGGCCGCTGGTGCAACTAATGAAAAACTGTTTTTT
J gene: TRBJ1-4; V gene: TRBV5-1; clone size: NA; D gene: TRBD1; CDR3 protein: CASSEDRGNEKLFF; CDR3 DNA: TGCGCCAGCAGCGAGGACAGGGGTAATGAAAAACTGTTTTTT
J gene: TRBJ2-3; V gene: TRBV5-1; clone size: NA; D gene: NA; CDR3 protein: CASSLGRATDTQYF; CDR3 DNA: TGCGCCAGCAGCTTGGGTAGGGCCACAGATACGCAGTATTTT
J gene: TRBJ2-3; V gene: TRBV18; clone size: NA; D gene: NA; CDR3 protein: CASSPYSTDTQYF; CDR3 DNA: TGTGCCAGCTCACCGTATAGCACAGATACGCAGTATTTT
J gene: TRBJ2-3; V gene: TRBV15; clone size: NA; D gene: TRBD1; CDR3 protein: CATKGASTDTQYF; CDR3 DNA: TGTGCCACCAAGGGGGCTAGCACAGATACGCAGTATTTT
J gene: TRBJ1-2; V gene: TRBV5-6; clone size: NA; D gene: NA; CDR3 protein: CASSLEPYSGHPPNYGYTF; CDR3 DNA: TGTGCCAGCAGCTTGGAACCCTACTCCGGACATCCGCCTAACTATGGCTACACCTTC
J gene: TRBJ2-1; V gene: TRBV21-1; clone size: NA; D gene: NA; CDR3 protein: CASPTTTLAGDTEQFF; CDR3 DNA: TGTGCCAGCCCGACAACTACACTAGCGGGAGACACTGAGCAGTTCTTC
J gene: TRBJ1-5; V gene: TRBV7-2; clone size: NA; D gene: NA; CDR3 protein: CASSDSVRGSNQPQHF; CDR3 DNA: TGTGCCAGCAGCGACTCGGTCCGGGGAAGCAATCAGCCCCAGCATTTT
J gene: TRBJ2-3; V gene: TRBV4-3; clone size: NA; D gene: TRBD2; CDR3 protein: CASSHQRGGPDTQYF; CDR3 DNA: TGCGCCAGCAGCCATCAGCGGGGGGGCCCAGATACGCAGTATTTT
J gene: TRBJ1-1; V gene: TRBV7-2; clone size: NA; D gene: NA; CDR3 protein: CASSAGTVNTEAFF; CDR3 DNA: TGTGCCAGCAGCGCAGGGACGGTGAACACTGAAGCTTTCTTT
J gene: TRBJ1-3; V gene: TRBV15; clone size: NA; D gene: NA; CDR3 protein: CATSRDRLSGNTIYF; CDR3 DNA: TGTGCCACCAGCAGAGACCGGTTGTCTGGAAACACCATATATTTT
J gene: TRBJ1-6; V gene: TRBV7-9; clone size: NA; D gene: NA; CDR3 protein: CASSFPGTKSPLHF; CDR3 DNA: TGTGCCAGCAGCTTTCCCGGGACGAAGTCACCCCTCCACTTT
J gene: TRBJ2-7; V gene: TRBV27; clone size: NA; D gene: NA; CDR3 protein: CASSQQTALAYEQYF; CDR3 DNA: TGTGCCAGCAGTCAACAGACTGCCTTAGCCTACGAGCAGTACTTC
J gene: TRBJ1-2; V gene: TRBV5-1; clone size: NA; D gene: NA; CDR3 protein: CASSRDGVYGYTF; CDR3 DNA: TGCGCCAGCAGCCGGGACGGCGTCTATGGCTACACCTTC
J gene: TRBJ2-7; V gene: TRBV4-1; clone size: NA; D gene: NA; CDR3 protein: CASSQAGLPTYEQYF; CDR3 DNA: TGCGCCAGCAGCCAAGCCGGACTTCCAACCTACGAGCAGTACTTC
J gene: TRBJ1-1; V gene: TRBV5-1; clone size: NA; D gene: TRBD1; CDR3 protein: CASMRQGIDTEAFF; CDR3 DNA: TGCGCCAGCATGAGACAGGGGATCGACACTGAAGCTTTCTTT
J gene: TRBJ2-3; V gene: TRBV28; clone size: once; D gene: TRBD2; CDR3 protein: CASSRSGVPQYF; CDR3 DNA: TGTGCCAGCAGCCGGAGCGGGGTACCGCAGTATTTT
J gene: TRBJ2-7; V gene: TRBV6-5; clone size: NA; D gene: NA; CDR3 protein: CASSYLGGGPYEQYF; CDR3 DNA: TGTGCCAGCAGTTACTTGGGCGGGGGCCCCTACGAGCAGTACTTC
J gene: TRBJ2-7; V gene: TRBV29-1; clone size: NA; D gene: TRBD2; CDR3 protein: CSVAGTSGGREQYF; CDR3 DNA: TGCAGCGTTGCTGGGACTAGCGGGGGCCGGGAGCAGTACTTC
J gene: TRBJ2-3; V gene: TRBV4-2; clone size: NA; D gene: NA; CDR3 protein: CASSLEVDTQYF; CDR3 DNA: TGTGCCAGCAGCCTAGAGGTTGATACGCAGTATTTT
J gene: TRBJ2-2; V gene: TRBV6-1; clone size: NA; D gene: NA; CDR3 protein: CASSEVGGMNTGELFF; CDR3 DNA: TGTGCCAGCAGTGAAGTGGGCGGGATGAACACCGGGGAGCTGTTTTTT
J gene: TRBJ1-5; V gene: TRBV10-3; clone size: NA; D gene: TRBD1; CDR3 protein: CAISPQGDGQPQHF; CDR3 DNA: TGTGCCATCAGTCCCCAGGGGGACGGACAGCCCCAGCATTTT
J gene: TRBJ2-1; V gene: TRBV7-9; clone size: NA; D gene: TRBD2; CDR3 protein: CASSRRRGGQNEQFF; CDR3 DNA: TGTGCCAGCAGCCGGAGGCGGGGGGGCCAGAATGAGCAGTTCTTC
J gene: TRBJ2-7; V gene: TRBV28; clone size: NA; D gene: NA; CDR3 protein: CASLTHGKSYEQYF; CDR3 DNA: TGTGCCAGCCTTACCCACGGAAAGTCCTACGAGCAGTACTTC
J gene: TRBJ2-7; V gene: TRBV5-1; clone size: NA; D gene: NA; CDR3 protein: CASSPRVMNSYEQYF; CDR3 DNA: TGCGCCAGCAGCCCGAGGGTCATGAACTCCTACGAGCAGTACTTC
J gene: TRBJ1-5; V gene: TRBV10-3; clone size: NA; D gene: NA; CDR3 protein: CAISEGGQPQHF; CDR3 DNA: TGTGCCATCAGCGAGGGGGGCCAGCCCCAGCATTTT
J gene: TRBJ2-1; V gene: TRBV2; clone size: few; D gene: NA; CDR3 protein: CASSVGTGRYNEQFF; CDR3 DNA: TGTGCCAGCAGTGTTGGGACTGGAAGATACAATGAGCAGTTCTTC
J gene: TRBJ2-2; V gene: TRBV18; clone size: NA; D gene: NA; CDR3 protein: CASSPPGRTKGELFF; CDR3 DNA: TGTGCCAGCTCACCACCGGGCCGAACGAAGGGGGAGCTGTTTTTT
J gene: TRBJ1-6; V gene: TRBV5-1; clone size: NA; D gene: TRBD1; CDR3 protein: CASSLGQGPNSPLHF; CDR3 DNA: TGCGCCAGCAGCCTGGGACAGGGGCCTAATTCACCCCTCCACTTT
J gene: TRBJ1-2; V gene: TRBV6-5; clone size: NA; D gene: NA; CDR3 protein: CASSSTNYGYTF; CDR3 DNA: TGTGCCAGCAGTTCCACTAACTATGGCTACACCTTC
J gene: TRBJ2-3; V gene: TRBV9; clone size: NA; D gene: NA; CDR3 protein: CASSVGRFSFSTDTQYF; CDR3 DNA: TGTGCCAGCAGCGTAGGACGGTTCTCTTTTAGCACAGATACGCAGTATTTT
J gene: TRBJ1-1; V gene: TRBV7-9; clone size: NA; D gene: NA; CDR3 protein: CASSFLPGAAEAFF; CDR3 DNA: TGTGCCAGCAGCTTCCTCCCGGGGGCAGCTGAAGCTTTCTTT
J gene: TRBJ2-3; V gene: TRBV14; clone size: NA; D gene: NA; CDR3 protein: CASSLFVGGADLTDTQYF; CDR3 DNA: TGTGCCAGCAGCCTCTTTGTGGGGGGGGCCGATCTCACAGATACGCAGTATTTT
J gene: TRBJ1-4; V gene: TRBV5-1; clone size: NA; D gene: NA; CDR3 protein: CASSLGSVGEKLFF; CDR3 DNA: TGCGCCAGCAGCTTGGGTAGCGTGGGTGAAAAACTGTTTTTT
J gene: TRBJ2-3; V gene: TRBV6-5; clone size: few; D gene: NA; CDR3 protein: CASSLGNTQYF; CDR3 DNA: TGTGCCAGCAGTTTAGGAAATACGCAGTATTTT